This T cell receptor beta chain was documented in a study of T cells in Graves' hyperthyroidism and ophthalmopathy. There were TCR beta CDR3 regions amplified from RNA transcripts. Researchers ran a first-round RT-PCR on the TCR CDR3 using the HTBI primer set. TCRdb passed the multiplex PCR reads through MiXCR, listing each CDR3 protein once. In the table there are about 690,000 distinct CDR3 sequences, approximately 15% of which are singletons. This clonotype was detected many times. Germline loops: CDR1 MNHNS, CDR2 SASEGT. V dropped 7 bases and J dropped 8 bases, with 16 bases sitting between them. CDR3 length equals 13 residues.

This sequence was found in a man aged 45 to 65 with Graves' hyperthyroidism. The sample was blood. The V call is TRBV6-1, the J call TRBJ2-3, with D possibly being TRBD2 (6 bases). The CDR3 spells CASTVPSAGTQYF. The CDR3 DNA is TGTGCCAGCACCGTTCCTAGCGCGGGTACGCAGTATTTT.